Shown below are 9 T cell receptor beta chains from a single sample sequenced in a study of cytomegalovirus exposure and HLA in healthy donors. In the PCR, 60 Vbeta and 13 Jbeta primers were used. TCRdb keeps only in-frame clones here, not all; method: immunoSEQ multiplex PCR. The sample has 150,000 to 160,000 clones, roughly 80% seen once; the top ten hold 3% to 4%. The sequenced sample consisted of PBMCs. The receptors originated from a woman aged 40 to 50 in good health and CMV-seronegative.

The V gene is TRBV7-8, the J gene TRBJ1-5, with 7 positions matching TRBD1. With V trimmed by 5 bases and J by 5 bases, 9 bases remained unmatched. Germline V CDR1 and CDR2: SGHVS, FQNEAQ. CDR3 length: 15 amino acids. The CDR3 loop reads CASSHGQEWYQPQHF. CDR3 nucleotides: TGTGCCAGCAGCCACGGACAGGAATGGTATCAGCCCCAGCATTTT.

This sequence joins TRBV30 and TRBJ2-3; D is unclear. The germline gives CDR1 GTSNPN, CDR2 SVGIG (reference sequence). Deletions cut 2 bases from V and 0 bases from J, with 9 bases between. There are 14 residues in the CDR3. The CDR3 DNA reads TGTGCCTGGAGTAAAGCGACTAGCACAGATACGCAGTATTTT. It yields the protein CAWSKATSTDTQYF.

The genes are TRBV29-1 and TRBJ1-4; D remains ambiguous. The V gene lost 4 bases and the J gene lost 2 bases, with 8 bases spanning the gap. CDR3 size: 13 residues. The germline gives CDR1 SQVTM, CDR2 ANQGSEA. The CDR3 nucleotides are TGCAGCGTTGGTCCGGGGACTAATGAAAAACTGTTTTTT. Translated: CSVGPGTNEKLFF.

The V gene is TRBV6-5, the J gene TRBJ1-2; 7 positions agree with TRBD1. The CDR3 is made up of 12 amino acids. Trimming took 7 bases from V and 5 from J; bases not matched to a gene: 4. In germline, CDR1 is MNHEY, CDR2 SVGAGI. The CDR3 DNA sequence: TGTGCCAGCACCGGGACAGCTTATGGCTACACCTTC. As protein: CASTGTAYGYTF.

This clone was seen a single time. The rearrangement links TRBV7-9 to TRBJ2-5; TRBD2 might be the D (6 bases). The germline CDR1 and CDR2 sequences are SEHNR and FQNEAQ (reference sequence). V lost 5 bases, J lost 4 bases, and 17 bases lay in between. The CDR3 runs 15 residues. The chain's CDR3 is CASSPPGLGGETQYF. Here the CDR3 DNA reads TGTGCCAGCAGCCCCCCGGGCCTGGGGGGAGAGACCCAGTACTTC.

This rearrangement joins TRBV5-4 to TRBJ2-7, with 10 bases identical to TRBD1. CDR1 is SGHNT and CDR2 is YYREEE in the germline V gene (reference sequence). The junction had 11 bases not matched to a gene; V was cut back by 4 bases and J by 4 bases. The CDR3 covers 16 residues. This chain's CDR3 is CASSPKTGTGAYEQYF. CDR3 sequence (DNA): TGTGCCAGCAGCCCGAAAACCGGGACAGGGGCGTACGAGCAGTACTTC.

The chain joins TRBV2 to TRBJ1-5; 7 bases are a match to TRBD1. This CDR3 is built from 14 residues. After removal of 6 bases from V and 4 bases from J, the junction contained 6 bases not matched to a gene. The germline CDR1 and CDR2 sequences are SNHLY and FYNNEI. The CDR3, as DNA: TGTGCCAGCAGCCGACAGGGTGGGAATCAGCCCCAGCATTTT. Protein product: CASSRQGGNQPQHF.

This chain connects TRBV7-2 to TRBJ1-5, with 7 bases lining up with TRBD1. V dropped 5 bases and J dropped 3; count of bases not matched to a gene: 10. The CDR3 length is 16 residues. CDR1 and CDR2 (germline): SGHTA, FQGNSA. CDR3 nucleotide sequence: TGTGCCAGCAGCCCACTCCGACAGGGTTCCAATCAGCCCCAGCATTTT. It is translated as CASSPLRQGSNQPQHF. The full variable domain, in which reference TRBV7-2 and TRBJ1-5 provide the parts outside the CDR3, is GAGVSQSPSNKVTEKGKDVELRCDPISGHTALYWYRQSLGQGLEFLIYFQGNSAPDKSGLPSDRFSAERTGGSVSTLTIQRTQQEDSAVYLCASSPLRQGSNQPQHFGDGTRLSIL.

The chain combines TRBV7-9 with TRBJ2-2; 8 positions match TRBD1. Germline V gene lookup returns CDR1 SEHNR and CDR2 FQNEAQ (reference sequence). This CDR3 comprises 16 residues. V gave up 4 bases and J gave up 2 bases; unmatched junction bases: 6. Here the CDR3 reads CASSSPGQGNTGELFF. The CDR3 DNA reads TGTGCCAGCAGCTCCCCTGGACAGGGTAACACCGGGGAGCTGTTTTTT.